This TCR beta chain was obtained from a study of T cells after yellow fever vaccination. Overall study findings and caveats: Weaker, the secondary response peaked sooner, at day 5 versus 15. Reappearing after the booster were most of the clones from primary vaccination (almost 97% CD4, roughly 86% CD8).

TCRdb re-called the 5' RACE reads with MiXCR, one entry per CDR3 protein. The data hold some 250,000 distinct CDR3 sequences, with 6.5% to 8.5% observed a single time. V lost 10 bases, J lost 1 base, and 12 bases lay in between. Germline V gives CDR1 ENHRY, CDR2 SYGVKD. This CDR3 region has 13 residues. As to this clonotype: The antigen is not known.

The chain links TRBV10-3 to TRBJ2-3, with TRBD2 as a possible D gene (5 bases). Sample: CD4+ T cells sorted from PBMCs, taken 15 days after the yellow fever booster vaccination. The sequence was collected from a man aged 25 to 45 who received the YFV17D yellow fever vaccine. The CDR3 protein is CATAVRGTDTQYF. In DNA, the CDR3 is TGTGCCACAGCGGTGAGGGGCACAGATACGCAGTATTTT.